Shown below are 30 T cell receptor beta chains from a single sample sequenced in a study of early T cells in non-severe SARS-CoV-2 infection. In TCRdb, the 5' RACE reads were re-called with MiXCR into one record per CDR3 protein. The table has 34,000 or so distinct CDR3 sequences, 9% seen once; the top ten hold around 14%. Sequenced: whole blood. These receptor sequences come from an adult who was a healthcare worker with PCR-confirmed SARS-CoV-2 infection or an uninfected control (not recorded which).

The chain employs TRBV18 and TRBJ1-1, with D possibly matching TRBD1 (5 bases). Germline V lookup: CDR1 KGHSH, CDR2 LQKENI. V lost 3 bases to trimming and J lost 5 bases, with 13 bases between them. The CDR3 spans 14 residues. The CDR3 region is CASSPSWGRTEAFF. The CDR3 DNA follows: TGTGCCAGCTCACCCTCCTGGGGGAGGACTGAAGCTTTCTTT.

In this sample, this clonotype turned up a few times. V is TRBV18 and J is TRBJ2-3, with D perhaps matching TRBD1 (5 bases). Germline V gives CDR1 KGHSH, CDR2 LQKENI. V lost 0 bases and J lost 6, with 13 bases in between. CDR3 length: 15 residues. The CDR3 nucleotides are TGTGCCAGCTCACCACCGGTGGGGCAGACCGATACGCAGTATTTT. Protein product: CASSPPVGQTDTQYF.

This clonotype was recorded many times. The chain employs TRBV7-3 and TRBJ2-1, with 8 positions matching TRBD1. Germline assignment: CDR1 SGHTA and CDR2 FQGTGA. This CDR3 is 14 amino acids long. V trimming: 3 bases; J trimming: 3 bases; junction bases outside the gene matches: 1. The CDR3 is CASSFDRGYNEQFF. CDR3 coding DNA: TGTGCCAGCAGCTTCGACAGGGGCTACAATGAGCAGTTCTTC.

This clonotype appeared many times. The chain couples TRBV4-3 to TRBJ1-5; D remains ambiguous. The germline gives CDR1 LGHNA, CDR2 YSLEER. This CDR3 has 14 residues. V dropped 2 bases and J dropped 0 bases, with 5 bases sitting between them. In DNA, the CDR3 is TGCGCCAGCAGCCAACTAAATAGCAATCAGCCCCAGCATTTT. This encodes CASSQLNSNQPQHF.

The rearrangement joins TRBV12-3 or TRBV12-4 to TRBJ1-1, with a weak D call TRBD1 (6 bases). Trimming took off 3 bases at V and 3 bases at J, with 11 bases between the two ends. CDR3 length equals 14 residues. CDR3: CASSFQAGDTEAFF. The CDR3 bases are TGTGCCAGCAGTTTCCAGGCAGGGGACACTGAAGCTTTCTTT.

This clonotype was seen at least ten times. The CDR3 DNA sequence: TGCGCCAGCAGCTTGGATGAGGGTGGAAAGCGTCCGCAGTATTTT. Its translation: CASSLDEGGKRPQYF. This chain links TRBV5-1 with TRBJ2-3; a possible D gene is TRBD2 (5 bases). The CDR3 runs to 15 residues. V was pared by 0 bases and J by 10 bases, with 18 bases between. The germline V gene encodes CDR1 SGHRS and CDR2 YFSETQ. Together with reference TRBV5-1 and TRBJ2-3, the CDR3 gives the full variable domain: KAGVTQTPRYLIKTRGQQVTLSCSPISGHRSVSWYQQTPGQGLQFLFEYFSETQRNKGNFPGRFSGRQFSNSRSEMNVSTLELGDSALYLCASSLDEGGKRPQYFGPGTRLTVL.

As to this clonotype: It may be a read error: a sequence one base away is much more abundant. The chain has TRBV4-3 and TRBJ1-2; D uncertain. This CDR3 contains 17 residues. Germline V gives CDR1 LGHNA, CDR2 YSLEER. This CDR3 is CASSQDRGGEGGYDYTF. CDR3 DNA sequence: TGCGCCAGCAGCCAAGATCGAGGAGGCGAAGGCGGATATGACTACACCTTC.

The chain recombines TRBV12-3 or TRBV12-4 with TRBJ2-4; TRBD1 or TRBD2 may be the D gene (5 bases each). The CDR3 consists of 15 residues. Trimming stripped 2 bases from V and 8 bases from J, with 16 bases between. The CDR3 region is CASSLLGPGRDIQYF. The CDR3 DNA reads TGTGCCAGCAGTTTACTTGGACCGGGGCGGGACATTCAGTACTTC.

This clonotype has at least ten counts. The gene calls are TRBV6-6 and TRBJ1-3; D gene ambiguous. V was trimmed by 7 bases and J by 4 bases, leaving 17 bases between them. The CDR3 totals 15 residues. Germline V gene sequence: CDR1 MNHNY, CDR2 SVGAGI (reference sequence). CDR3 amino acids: CASTLGRQGGNTIYF. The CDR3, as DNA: TGTGCCAGCACCCTAGGACGGCAAGGCGGAAACACCATATATTTT.

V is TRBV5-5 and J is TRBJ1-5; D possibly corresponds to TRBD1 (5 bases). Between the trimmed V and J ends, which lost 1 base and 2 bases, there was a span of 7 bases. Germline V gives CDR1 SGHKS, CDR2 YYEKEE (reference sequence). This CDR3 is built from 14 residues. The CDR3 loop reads CASSLLGGNQPQHF. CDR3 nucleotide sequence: TGTGCCAGCAGCTTGTTGGGGGGCAATCAGCCCCAGCATTTT.

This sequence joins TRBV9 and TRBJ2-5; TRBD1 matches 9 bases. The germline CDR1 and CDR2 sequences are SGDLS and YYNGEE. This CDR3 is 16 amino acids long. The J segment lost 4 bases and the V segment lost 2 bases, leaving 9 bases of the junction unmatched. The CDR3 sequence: CASSVLTGGEGETQYF. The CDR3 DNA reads TGTGCCAGCAGCGTCCTGACAGGGGGAGAAGGAGAGACCCAGTACTTC.

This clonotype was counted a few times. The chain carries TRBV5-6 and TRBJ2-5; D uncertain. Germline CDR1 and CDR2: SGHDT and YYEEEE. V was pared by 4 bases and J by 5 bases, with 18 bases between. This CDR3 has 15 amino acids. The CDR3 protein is CASSQLAPQTETQYF. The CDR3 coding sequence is TGTGCCAGCAGCCAGCTGGCCCCTCAGACGGAGACCCAGTACTTC.

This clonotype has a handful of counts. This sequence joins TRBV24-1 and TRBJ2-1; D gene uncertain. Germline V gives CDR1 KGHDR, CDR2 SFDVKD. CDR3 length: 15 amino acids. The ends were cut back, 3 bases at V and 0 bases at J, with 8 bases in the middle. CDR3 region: CATSDPLSSYNEQFF. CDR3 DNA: TGTGCCACCAGTGATCCTCTCAGCTCCTACAATGAGCAGTTCTTC.

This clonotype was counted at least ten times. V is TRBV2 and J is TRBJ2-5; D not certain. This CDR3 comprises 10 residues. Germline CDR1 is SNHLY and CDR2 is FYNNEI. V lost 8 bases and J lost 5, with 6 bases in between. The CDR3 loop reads CASVDETQYF. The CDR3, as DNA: TGTGCCAGCGTCGACGAGACCCAGTACTTC.

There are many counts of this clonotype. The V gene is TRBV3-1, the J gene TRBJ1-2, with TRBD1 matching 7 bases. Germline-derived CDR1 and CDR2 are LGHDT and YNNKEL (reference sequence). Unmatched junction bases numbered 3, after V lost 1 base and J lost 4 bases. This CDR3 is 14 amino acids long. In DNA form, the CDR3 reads TGTGCCAGCAGCCAAGGACAGGGTTCCTATGGCTACACCTTC. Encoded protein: CASSQGQGSYGYTF.

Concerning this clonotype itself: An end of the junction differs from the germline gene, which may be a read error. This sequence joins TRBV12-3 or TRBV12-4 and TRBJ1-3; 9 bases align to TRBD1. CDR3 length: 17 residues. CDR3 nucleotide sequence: TGTGCCACCAGTCCTTGGGGACAGGGATTGTCTGGAAACACCATATATTTT. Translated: CATSPWGQGLSGNTIYF.

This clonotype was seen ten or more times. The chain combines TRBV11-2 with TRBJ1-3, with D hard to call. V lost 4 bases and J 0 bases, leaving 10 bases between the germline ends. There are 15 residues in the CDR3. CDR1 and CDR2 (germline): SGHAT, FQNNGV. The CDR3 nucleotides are TGTGCCAGCAGCTCCGGCGGCTTCTCTGGAAACACCATATATTTT. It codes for CASSSGGFSGNTIYF.

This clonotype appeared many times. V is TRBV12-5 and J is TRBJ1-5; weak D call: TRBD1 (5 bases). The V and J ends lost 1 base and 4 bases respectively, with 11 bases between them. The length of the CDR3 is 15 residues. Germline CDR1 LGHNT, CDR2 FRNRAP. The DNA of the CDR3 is TGTGCTAGTGGTTTGGACGACAGACTAAATCAGCCCCAGCATTTT. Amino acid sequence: CASGLDDRLNQPQHF.

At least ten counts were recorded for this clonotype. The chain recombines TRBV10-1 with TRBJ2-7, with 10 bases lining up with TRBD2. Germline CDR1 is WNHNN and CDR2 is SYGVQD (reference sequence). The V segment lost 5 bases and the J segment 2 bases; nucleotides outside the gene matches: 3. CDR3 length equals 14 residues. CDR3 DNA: TGCGCCAGCAGTCCTAGCGGGGGTACCTACGAGCAGTACTTC. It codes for CASSPSGGTYEQYF.

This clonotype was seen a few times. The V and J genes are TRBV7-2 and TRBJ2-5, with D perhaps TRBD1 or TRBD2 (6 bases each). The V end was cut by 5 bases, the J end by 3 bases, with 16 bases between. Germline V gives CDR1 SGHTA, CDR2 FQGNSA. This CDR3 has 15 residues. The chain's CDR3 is CASSRGTWGEETQYF. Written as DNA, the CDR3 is TGTGCCAGCAGCCGGGGGACATGGGGCGAAGAGACCCAGTACTTC.

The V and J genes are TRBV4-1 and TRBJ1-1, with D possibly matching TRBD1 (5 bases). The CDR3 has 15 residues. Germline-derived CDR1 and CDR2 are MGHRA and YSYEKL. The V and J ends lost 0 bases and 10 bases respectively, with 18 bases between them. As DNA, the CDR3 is TGCGCCAGCAGCCAAGATCTCCAGGCACCGGGGGGAGCTTTCTTT. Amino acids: CASSQDLQAPGGAFF.

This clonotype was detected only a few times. Here the CDR3 DNA reads TGCAGCGTTGATTATAGCGGGACAGGGGACGGCTACACCTTC. It translates to CSVDYSGTGDGYTF. J is TRBJ1-2 and V is TRBV29-1; 10 nucleotides line up with TRBD1. The germline CDR1 and CDR2 sequences are SQVTM and ANQGSEA. CDR3 size: 14 residues. The junction had 9 bases not matched to a gene; V was cut back by 3 bases and J by 8 bases.

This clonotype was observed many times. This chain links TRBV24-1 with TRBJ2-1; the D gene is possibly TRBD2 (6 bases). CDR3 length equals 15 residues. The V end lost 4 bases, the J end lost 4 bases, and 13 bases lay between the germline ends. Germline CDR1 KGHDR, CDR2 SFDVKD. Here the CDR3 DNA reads TGTGCCACCAGTGACCGGAGGGGCTTATACAATGAGCAGTTCTTC. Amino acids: CATSDRRGLYNEQFF.

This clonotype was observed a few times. The CDR3 here is CASSLATWDTQYF. CDR3 sequence (DNA): TGTGCCAGCAGCTTAGCGACATGGGATACGCAGTATTTT. V usage is TRBV7-2 and J usage is TRBJ2-3; D remains unclear. The CDR3 loop spans 13 amino acids. CDR1 SGHTA and CDR2 FQGNSA come from the germline V gene. V lost 0 bases, J lost 6 bases, and 7 bases lay in between.

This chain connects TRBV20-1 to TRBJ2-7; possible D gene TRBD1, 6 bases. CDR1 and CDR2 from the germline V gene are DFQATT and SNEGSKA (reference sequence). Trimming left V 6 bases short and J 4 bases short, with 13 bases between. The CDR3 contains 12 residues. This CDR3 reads CSAQDSLYEQYF. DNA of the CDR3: TGCAGTGCCCAGGACAGTTTATACGAGCAGTACTTC.

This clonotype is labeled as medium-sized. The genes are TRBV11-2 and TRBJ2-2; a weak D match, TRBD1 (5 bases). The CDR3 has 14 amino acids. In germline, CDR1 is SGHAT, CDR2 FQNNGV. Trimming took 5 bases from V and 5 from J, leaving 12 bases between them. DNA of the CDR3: TGTGCCAGCAGCCTCGACAAGGGGACCGGGGAGCTGTTTTTT. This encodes CASSLDKGTGELFF. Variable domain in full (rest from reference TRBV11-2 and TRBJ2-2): EAGVAQSPRYKIIEKRQSVAFWCNPISGHATLYWYQQILGQGPKLLIQFQNNGVVDDSQLPKDRFSAERLKGVDSTLKIQPAKLEDSAVYLCASSLDKGTGELFFGEGSRLTVL.

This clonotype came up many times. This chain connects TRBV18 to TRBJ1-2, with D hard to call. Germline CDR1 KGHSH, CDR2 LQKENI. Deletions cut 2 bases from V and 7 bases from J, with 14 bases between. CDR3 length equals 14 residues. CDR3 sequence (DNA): TGTGCCAGCTCACCAACCGCCGATTCCTTTGGCTACACCTTC. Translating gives CASSPTADSFGYTF.

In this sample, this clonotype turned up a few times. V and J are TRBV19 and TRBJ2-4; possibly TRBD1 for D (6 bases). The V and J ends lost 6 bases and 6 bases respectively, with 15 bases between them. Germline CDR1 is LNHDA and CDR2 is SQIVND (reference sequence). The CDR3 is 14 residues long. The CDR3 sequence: CASRPQGLGNIQYF. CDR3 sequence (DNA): TGTGCCAGTAGGCCCCAGGGGCTCGGAAACATTCAGTACTTC.

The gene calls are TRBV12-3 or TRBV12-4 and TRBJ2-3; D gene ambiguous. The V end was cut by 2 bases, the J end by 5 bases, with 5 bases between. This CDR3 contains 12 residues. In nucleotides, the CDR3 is TGTGCCAGCAGTTTAAGTTTAGATACGCAGTATTTT. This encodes CASSLSLDTQYF.

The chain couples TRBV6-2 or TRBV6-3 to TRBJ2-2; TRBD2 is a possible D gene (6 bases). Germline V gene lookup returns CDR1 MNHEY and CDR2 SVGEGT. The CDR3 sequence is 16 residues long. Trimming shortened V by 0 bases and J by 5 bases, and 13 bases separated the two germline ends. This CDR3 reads CASSYSTLRGTGELFF. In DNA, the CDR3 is TGTGCCAGCAGTTACTCGACTTTGCGGGGAACCGGGGAGCTGTTTTTT.